The rows below give T cell receptor beta chains drawn from one sample of a study of control samples from healthy donors and cancer patients. Profiled with immunoSEQ multiplex PCR; TCRdb holds only in-frame clones, not every one. The data show 130,000 to 150,000 clones, over 85% seen once. The specimen was blood. These TCRs come from a man between 18 and 35 years old in good health. The CDR3 runs from the conserved cysteine through the conserved F or W. The order of the fields is J gene, D gene, clone size, V gene, CDR3 DNA, CDR3 protein. The D gene is left open where the match is weak. Clone size is not always given. Where it is, it says once, few, many or a class for expanded clones.

j_call: TRBJ2-7; d_call: TRBD1; clone_size: once; v_call: TRBV30; cdr3_nt: TGTGCCTGGAGTGTTGCCCGCGGGACAGGGGGCTACGAGCAGTACTTC; cdr3_aa: CAWSVARGTGGYEQYF
j_call: TRBJ1-1; d_call: NA; clone_size: NA; v_call: TRBV7-9; cdr3_nt: TGTGCCAGCAGCTTACAGGGAAGGGAAGAAGCTTTCTTT; cdr3_aa: CASSLQGREEAFF
j_call: TRBJ2-3; d_call: NA; clone_size: NA; v_call: TRBV5-1; cdr3_nt: TGCGCCAGCAGCTTGGATTTCACCAGCCCTAGCGCAGATACGCAGTATTTT; cdr3_aa: CASSLDFTSPSADTQYF
j_call: TRBJ1-4; d_call: TRBD1; clone_size: NA; v_call: TRBV7-9; cdr3_nt: TGTGCCAGCAGCTCATATCCGGCGGGGGACAGGTCTCTGTTTTTT; cdr3_aa: CASSSYPAGDRSLFF
j_call: TRBJ2-2; d_call: NA; clone_size: NA; v_call: TRBV5-6; cdr3_nt: TGTGTCAGATCCAAAGGGGGAGGCAGCATAAACACCGGGGAGCTGTTTTTT; cdr3_aa: CVRSKGGGSINTGELFF
j_call: TRBJ1-5; d_call: NA; clone_size: NA; v_call: TRBV6-2/TRBV6-3; cdr3_nt: TGTGCCAGCAGTTACGGGGTGGGGATTTTAAATCAGCCCCAGCATTTT; cdr3_aa: CASSYGVGILNQPQHF
j_call: TRBJ1-1; d_call: TRBD1; clone_size: NA; v_call: TRBV7-8; cdr3_nt: TGTGCCAGCAGCTTAACAGGGGTCGGAGTGTTACGAATGGCTTTCTTT; cdr3_aa: CASSLTGVGVLRMAFF
j_call: TRBJ1-2; d_call: NA; clone_size: NA; v_call: TRBV14; cdr3_nt: TGTGCCAGCAGCCAAGGGGGGCTCCACTATGGCTACACCTTC; cdr3_aa: CASSQGGLHYGYTF
j_call: TRBJ2-2; d_call: NA; clone_size: NA; v_call: TRBV11-3; cdr3_nt: TGTGCCAGCAGCCGCCTAACGACCGGGGAGCTGTTTTTT; cdr3_aa: CASSRLTTGELFF
j_call: TRBJ2-7; d_call: TRBD1; clone_size: NA; v_call: TRBV30; cdr3_nt: TGTGCCTGGAGTCTAACTGGGACAGGGATGGACGAGCAGTACTTC; cdr3_aa: CAWSLTGTGMDEQYF
j_call: TRBJ1-3; d_call: NA; clone_size: NA; v_call: TRBV18; cdr3_nt: TGTGCCAGCTCACCGTCTTCGACTGAAGGAAACACCATATATTTT; cdr3_aa: CASSPSSTEGNTIYF
j_call: TRBJ2-7; d_call: NA; clone_size: NA; v_call: TRBV20-1; cdr3_nt: TGCAGTGCGCTGGTTCACTACGAGCAGTACTTC; cdr3_aa: CSALVHYEQYF
j_call: TRBJ1-2; d_call: NA; clone_size: once; v_call: TRBV12-3/TRBV12-4; cdr3_nt: TGTGCCAGTCGTGAGATCCTCCATGGCTACACCTTC; cdr3_aa: CASREILHGYTF
j_call: TRBJ2-7; d_call: NA; clone_size: NA; v_call: TRBV9; cdr3_nt: TGTGCCAGCTCCCCCCGTGGGGACCGCTCCTACGAGCAGTACTTC; cdr3_aa: CASSPRGDRSYEQYF
j_call: TRBJ2-2; d_call: NA; clone_size: NA; v_call: TRBV5-6; cdr3_nt: TGTGCCAGCAGCTTAGGGCGCACCGGGGAGCTGTTTTTT; cdr3_aa: CASSLGRTGELFF
j_call: TRBJ1-5; d_call: TRBD1; clone_size: NA; v_call: TRBV19; cdr3_nt: TGTGCCAGTAGTTCGACAGGGGGCAATCAGCCCCAGCATTTT; cdr3_aa: CASSSTGGNQPQHF
j_call: TRBJ1-2; d_call: NA; clone_size: NA; v_call: TRBV9; cdr3_nt: TGTGCCAGCAGCCTGACGGGAGACTATGGCTACACCTTC; cdr3_aa: CASSLTGDYGYTF
j_call: TRBJ2-7; d_call: TRBD2; clone_size: NA; v_call: TRBV7-2; cdr3_nt: TGTGCCAGCAGCTTCCGGGAGGGCCCCTACGAGCAGTACTTC; cdr3_aa: CASSFREGPYEQYF
j_call: TRBJ2-1; d_call: TRBD2; clone_size: NA; v_call: TRBV29-1; cdr3_nt: TGCAGCGTTGTTGGGGGACTAGCGGGAGATGAGCAGTTCTTC; cdr3_aa: CSVVGGLAGDEQFF
j_call: TRBJ1-6; d_call: NA; clone_size: few; v_call: TRBV27; cdr3_nt: TGTGCCAGCAGTTTCTTCGCGGGGAATTCACCCCTCCACTTT; cdr3_aa: CASSFFAGNSPLHF
j_call: TRBJ1-2; d_call: NA; clone_size: NA; v_call: TRBV27; cdr3_nt: TGTGCCAGCAGGCAAGGACAGAACTATGGCTACACCTTC; cdr3_aa: CASRQGQNYGYTF
j_call: TRBJ1-6; d_call: NA; clone_size: NA; v_call: TRBV5-4; cdr3_nt: TGTGCCAGCAGCTTGGGTCAGGCGGTCTCACCCCTCCACTTT; cdr3_aa: CASSLGQAVSPLHF
j_call: TRBJ1-1; d_call: NA; clone_size: NA; v_call: TRBV28; cdr3_nt: TGTGCCAGCAGTTTATCTTCACCCACGAACACTGAAGCTTTCTTT; cdr3_aa: CASSLSSPTNTEAFF
j_call: TRBJ1-2; d_call: NA; clone_size: NA; v_call: TRBV25-1; cdr3_nt: TGTGCCAGCAGTCGCCCCGGGACGGGGGCCAATGGCTACACCTTC; cdr3_aa: CASSRPGTGANGYTF
j_call: TRBJ1-1; d_call: NA; clone_size: NA; v_call: TRBV7-6; cdr3_nt: TGTGCCAGCAGCTTAGGGGGGCACACTGAAGCTTTCTTT; cdr3_aa: CASSLGGHTEAFF
j_call: TRBJ1-2; d_call: TRBD1; clone_size: NA; v_call: TRBV18; cdr3_nt: TGTGCCAGCTCATCCCCCAGATCGAACAGGGGGCTCTATGGCTACACCTTC; cdr3_aa: CASSSPRSNRGLYGYTF
j_call: TRBJ2-2; d_call: NA; clone_size: NA; v_call: TRBV7-6; cdr3_nt: TGTGCCAGCCGCTCCGGGGCCGGGAGAGGCGGGGAGCTGTTTTTT; cdr3_aa: CASRSGAGRGGELFF
j_call: TRBJ2-1; d_call: NA; clone_size: NA; v_call: TRBV19; cdr3_nt: TGTGCCAGTAGTATTAGTTGGAGTCAGGGGTACAATGAGCAGTTCTTC; cdr3_aa: CASSISWSQGYNEQFF
j_call: TRBJ2-1; d_call: TRBD2; clone_size: NA; v_call: TRBV28; cdr3_nt: TGTGCCAGCAGTTCCCACACAAGCGGGACTTCCTACAATGAGCAGTTCTTC; cdr3_aa: CASSSHTSGTSYNEQFF
j_call: TRBJ1-4; d_call: TRBD1; clone_size: NA; v_call: TRBV7-9; cdr3_nt: TGTGCCAGCAGCTCAAGGACAGGGGTTAATGAAAAACTGTTTTTT; cdr3_aa: CASSSRTGVNEKLFF
j_call: TRBJ1-6; d_call: NA; clone_size: NA; v_call: TRBV14; cdr3_nt: TGTGCCAGCAGCCAAGATTGGGATAATTCACCCCTCCACTTT; cdr3_aa: CASSQDWDNSPLHF
j_call: TRBJ2-7; d_call: NA; clone_size: NA; v_call: TRBV5-1; cdr3_nt: TGCGCCAGCAGCTTCAGGGGTTACGAGCAGTACTTC; cdr3_aa: CASSFRGYEQYF
j_call: TRBJ2-7; d_call: TRBD1; clone_size: once; v_call: TRBV6-6; cdr3_nt: TGTGCCAGCAGTTACTCGAGGGGACAGGGGGGTTACGAGCAGTACTTC; cdr3_aa: CASSYSRGQGGYEQYF
j_call: TRBJ2-7; d_call: TRBD2; clone_size: NA; v_call: TRBV5-1; cdr3_nt: TGCGCCAGCAGCTCCGGACTAGCGGGAGGTTACTCCTACGAGCAGTACTTC; cdr3_aa: CASSSGLAGGYSYEQYF
j_call: TRBJ2-7; d_call: NA; clone_size: NA; v_call: TRBV21-1; cdr3_nt: TGTGCCAGCAGCAAAGCGGGCCCGACTAGCGGATCCTACGAGCAGTACTTC; cdr3_aa: CASSKAGPTSGSYEQYF
j_call: TRBJ2-1; d_call: NA; clone_size: NA; v_call: TRBV5-1; cdr3_nt: TGCGCCAGCACTGGCGGATCCTCCTACAATGAGCAGTTCTTC; cdr3_aa: CASTGGSSYNEQFF
j_call: TRBJ1-5; d_call: NA; clone_size: NA; v_call: TRBV4-1; cdr3_nt: TGCGCCAGCAGCCAAGATAGGGTCCATCAGCCCCAGCATTTT; cdr3_aa: CASSQDRVHQPQHF
j_call: TRBJ1-2; d_call: NA; clone_size: NA; v_call: TRBV7-9; cdr3_nt: TGTGCCAGCAGCTCCATTTGGGGTAACTATGGCTACACCTTC; cdr3_aa: CASSSIWGNYGYTF
j_call: TRBJ1-5; d_call: NA; clone_size: NA; v_call: TRBV7-9; cdr3_nt: TGTGCCAGCAGCTTAGTAAATCAGCCCCAGCATTTT; cdr3_aa: CASSLVNQPQHF
j_call: TRBJ2-3; d_call: NA; clone_size: NA; v_call: TRBV7-8; cdr3_nt: TGTGCCAGCACCCGAGCGACCGCCGGGGCAGATACGCAGTATTTT; cdr3_aa: CASTRATAGADTQYF
j_call: TRBJ1-2; d_call: NA; clone_size: NA; v_call: TRBV3-1/TRBV3-2; cdr3_nt: TGTGCCAGCAGCCAAGTGAAGGGGTTTGGCTACACCTTC; cdr3_aa: CASSQVKGFGYTF
j_call: TRBJ1-1; d_call: NA; clone_size: once; v_call: TRBV3-1/TRBV3-2; cdr3_nt: TGTGCCAGCAGCCAAGGATGGTCAGGAGGTGAAGCTTTCTTT; cdr3_aa: CASSQGWSGGEAFF
j_call: TRBJ1-6; d_call: TRBD1; clone_size: NA; v_call: TRBV6-4; cdr3_nt: TGTGCCAGCAGCAGAGCAGGGGGCTCAAGTTCACCCCTCCACTTT; cdr3_aa: CASSRAGGSSSPLHF
j_call: TRBJ1-1; d_call: NA; clone_size: NA; v_call: TRBV28; cdr3_nt: TGTGCCAGCAGTTTCAGGGGTGAAACTGAAGCTTTCTTT; cdr3_aa: CASSFRGETEAFF
j_call: TRBJ2-1; d_call: NA; clone_size: once; v_call: TRBV6-5; cdr3_nt: TGTGCCAGCAGTCAGTACAGGAACTACAATGAGCAGTTCTTC; cdr3_aa: CASSQYRNYNEQFF
j_call: TRBJ2-3; d_call: NA; clone_size: NA; v_call: TRBV28; cdr3_nt: TGTGCCAGCAGTTTAGGGGCGGATACGCAGTATTTT; cdr3_aa: CASSLGADTQYF